This T cell receptor beta chain was profiled in a study of OX40 agonist ivuxolimab in advanced cancers. Germline CDR1 SGDLS, CDR2 YYNGEE. CDR3 length: 15 amino acids. V lost 1 base, J lost 2 bases, and 10 bases lay in between. Sequenced by immunoSEQ multiplex PCR; TCRdb stores in-frame clones only, minus some. Of around 38,000 clones listed, roughly 90% are singletons. Study outcomes and limitations: Some nonresponders also had low normalized T-cell clonal expansion.

Concerning this clone: Its antigen is not known.

This rearrangement joins TRBV9 to TRBJ2-1; D not resolved. This sample comprised CD4+ or CD8+ T cells sorted from blood, obtained in a trial of the OX40 agonist ivuxolimab. The TCR sequence derives from an adult with an advanced solid tumor such as melanoma, head and neck, liver or kidney cancer. The CDR3 is CASSVSGVTYNEQFF. CDR3 in DNA: TGTGCCAGCAGCGTATCTGGCGTGACCTACAATGAGCAGTTCTTC.